This T cell receptor (beta chain) is from a study of blood T cell repertoires in COVID-19. About the research overall: The United States, Italy and Spain were the sources of the acute and convalescent COVID-19 samples. Sources were T cells, B-cell-depleted T cells, or PBMCs; the material itself was cDNA or gDNA.

Authors' processing steps: Reference gene primer amplification yielded estimated nucleated cell counts. Assay: immunoSEQ multiplex PCR; the TCRdb copy retains only in-frame clones and omits some. The V and J calls and the clone size are those of that table, but D and trimming were determined from the DNA. The sample holds a few hundred thousand clones, 80% to 95% seen once. V lost 4 bases and J lost 6, with 9 bases in between. CDR1 and CDR2 (germline): MNHEY, SMNVEV (reference sequence). This CDR3 is 13 amino acids long. Seattle patient enrollment occurred during active infection, with longitudinal follow-up thereafter.

The chain uses TRBV27 and TRBJ1-4; no reliable D call. The receptor was derived from a woman in her 30s with COVID-19, enrolled during active disease. The sample consisted of peripheral blood. The CDR3 nucleotides read TGTGCCAGCAGTTCTCGGTTGGATGAAAAACTGTTTTTT. Its translation: CASSSRLDEKLFF.